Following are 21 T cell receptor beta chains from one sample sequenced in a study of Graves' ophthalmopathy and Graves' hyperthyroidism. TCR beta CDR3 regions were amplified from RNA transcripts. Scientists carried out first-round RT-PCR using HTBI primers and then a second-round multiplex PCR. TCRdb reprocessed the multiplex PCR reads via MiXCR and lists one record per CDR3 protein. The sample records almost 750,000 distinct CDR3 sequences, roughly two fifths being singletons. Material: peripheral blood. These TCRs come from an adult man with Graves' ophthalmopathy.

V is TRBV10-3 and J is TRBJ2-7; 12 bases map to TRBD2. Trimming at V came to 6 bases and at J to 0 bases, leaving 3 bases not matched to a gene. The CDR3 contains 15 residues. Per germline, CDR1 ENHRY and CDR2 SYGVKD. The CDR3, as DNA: TGTGCCATCAGAAGGACTAGCGGGGCCTCCTACGAGCAGTACTTC. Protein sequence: CAIRRTSGASYEQYF.

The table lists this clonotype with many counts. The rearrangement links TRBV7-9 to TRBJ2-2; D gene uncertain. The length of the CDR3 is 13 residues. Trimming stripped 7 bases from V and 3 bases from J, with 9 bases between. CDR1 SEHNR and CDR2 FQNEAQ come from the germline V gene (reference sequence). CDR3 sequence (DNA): TGTGCCAGCACCTTCGGCCACACCGGGGAGCTGTTTTTT. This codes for CASTFGHTGELFF.

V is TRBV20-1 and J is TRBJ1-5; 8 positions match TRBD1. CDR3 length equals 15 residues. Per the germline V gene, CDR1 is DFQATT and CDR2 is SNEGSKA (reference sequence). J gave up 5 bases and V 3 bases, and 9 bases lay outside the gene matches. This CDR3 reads CSASRAATGDQPQHF. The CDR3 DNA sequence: TGCAGTGCTAGCCGGGCCGCGACAGGGGATCAGCCCCAGCATTTT.

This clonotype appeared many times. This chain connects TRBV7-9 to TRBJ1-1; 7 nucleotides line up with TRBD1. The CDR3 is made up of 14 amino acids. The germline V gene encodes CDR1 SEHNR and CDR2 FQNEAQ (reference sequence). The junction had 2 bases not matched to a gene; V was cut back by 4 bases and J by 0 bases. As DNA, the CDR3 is TGTGCCAGCAGCTCCGGGACAGTGAACACTGAAGCTTTCTTT. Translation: CASSSGTVNTEAFF.

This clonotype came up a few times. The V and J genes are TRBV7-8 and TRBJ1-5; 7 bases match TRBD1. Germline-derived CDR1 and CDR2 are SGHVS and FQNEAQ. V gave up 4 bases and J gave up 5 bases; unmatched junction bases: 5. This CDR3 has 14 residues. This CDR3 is CASSSRQGYQPQHF. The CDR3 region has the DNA TGTGCCAGCAGCTCCCGACAGGGTTATCAGCCCCAGCATTTT.

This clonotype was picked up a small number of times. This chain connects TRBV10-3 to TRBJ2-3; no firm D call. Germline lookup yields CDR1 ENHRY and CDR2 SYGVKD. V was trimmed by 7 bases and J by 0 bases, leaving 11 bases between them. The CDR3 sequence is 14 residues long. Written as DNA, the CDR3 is TGTGCCATCATGTCGGCAGTGAGCACAGATACGCAGTATTTT. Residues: CAIMSAVSTDTQYF.

CDR3 protein: CSATWGAETQYF. The CDR3, as DNA: TGCAGCGCTACGTGGGGGGCGGAGACCCAGTACTTC. This rearrangement joins TRBV29-1 to TRBJ2-5; D possibly matches TRBD1 or TRBD2 (6 bases each). The V and J ends lost 7 bases and 5 bases respectively, with 14 bases between them. The germline gives CDR1 SQVTM, CDR2 ANQGSEA. The CDR3 extends over 12 amino acids. The variable domain in full, completed from reference TRBV29-1 and TRBJ2-5, reads SAVISQKPSRDICQRGTSLTIQCQVDSQVTMMFWYRQQPGQSLTLIATANQGSEATYESGFVIDKFPISRPNLTFSTLTVSNMSPEDSSIYLCSATWGAETQYFGPGTRLLVL.

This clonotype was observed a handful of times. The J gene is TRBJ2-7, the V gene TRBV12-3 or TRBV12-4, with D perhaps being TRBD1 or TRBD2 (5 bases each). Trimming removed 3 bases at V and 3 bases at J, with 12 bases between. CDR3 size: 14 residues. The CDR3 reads CASSFGTENYEQYF. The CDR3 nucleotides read TGTGCCAGCAGTTTCGGGACGGAGAACTACGAGCAGTACTTC.

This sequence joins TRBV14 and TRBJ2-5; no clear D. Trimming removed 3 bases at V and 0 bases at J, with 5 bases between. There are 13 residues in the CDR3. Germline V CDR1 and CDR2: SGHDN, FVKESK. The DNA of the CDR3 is TGTGCCAGCAGCCAGGGATACCAAGAGACCCAGTACTTC. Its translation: CASSQGYQETQYF.

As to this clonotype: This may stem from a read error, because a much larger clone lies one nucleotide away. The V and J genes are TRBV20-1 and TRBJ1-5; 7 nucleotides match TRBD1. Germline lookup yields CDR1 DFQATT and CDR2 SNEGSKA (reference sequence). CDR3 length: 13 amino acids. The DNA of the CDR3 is TGCATTGCTCAAACAGGGGGCAATCAGCCCCAGCATTTT. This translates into CIAQTGGNQPQHF.

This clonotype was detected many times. CDR3 DNA: TGCAGCGCCGGCGGGGGGCTCTCCTACGAGCAGTACTTC. This codes for CSAGGGLSYEQYF. This chain joins TRBV29-1 and TRBJ2-7; the match to TRBD2 covers 8 bases. The trim removed 7 bases at V and 0 bases at J, leaving 5 bases unmatched. Per germline, CDR1 SQVTM and CDR2 ANQGSEA. The CDR3 is made up of 13 amino acids.

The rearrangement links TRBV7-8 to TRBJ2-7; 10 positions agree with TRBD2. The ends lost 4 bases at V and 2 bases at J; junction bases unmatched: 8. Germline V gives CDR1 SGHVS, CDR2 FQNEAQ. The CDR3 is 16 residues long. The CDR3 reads CASSSQSGTSAYEQYF. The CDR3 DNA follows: TGTGCCAGCAGCTCTCAATCCGGGACTAGCGCCTACGAGCAGTACTTC. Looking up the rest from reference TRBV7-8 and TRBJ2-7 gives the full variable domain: GAGVSQSPRYKVAKRGQDVALRCDPISGHVSLFWYQQALGQGPEFLTYFQNEAQLDKSGLPSDRFFAERPEGSVSTLKIQRTQQEDSAVYLCASSSQSGTSAYEQYFGPGTRLTVT.

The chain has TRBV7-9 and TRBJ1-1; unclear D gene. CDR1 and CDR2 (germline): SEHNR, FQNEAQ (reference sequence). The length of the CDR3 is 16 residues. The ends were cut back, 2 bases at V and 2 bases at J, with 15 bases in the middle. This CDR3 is CASSLSTGIGNTEAFF. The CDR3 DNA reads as TGTGCCAGCAGCTTATCGACGGGAATAGGAAACACTGAAGCTTTCTTT.

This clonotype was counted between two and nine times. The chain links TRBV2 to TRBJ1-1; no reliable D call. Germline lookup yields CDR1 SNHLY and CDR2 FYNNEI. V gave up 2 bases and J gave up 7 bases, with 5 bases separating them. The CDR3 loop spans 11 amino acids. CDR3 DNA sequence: TGTGCCAGCAGTGAATGGGGTGAAGCTTTCTTT. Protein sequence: CASSEWGEAFF.

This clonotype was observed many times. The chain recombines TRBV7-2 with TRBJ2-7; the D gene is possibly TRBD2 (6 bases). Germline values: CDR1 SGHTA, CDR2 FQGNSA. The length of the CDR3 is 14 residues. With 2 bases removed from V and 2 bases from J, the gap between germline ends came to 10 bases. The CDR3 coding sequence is TGTGCCAGCAGCTTACAGCGGAGGGCCTACGAGCAGTACTTC. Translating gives CASSLQRRAYEQYF.

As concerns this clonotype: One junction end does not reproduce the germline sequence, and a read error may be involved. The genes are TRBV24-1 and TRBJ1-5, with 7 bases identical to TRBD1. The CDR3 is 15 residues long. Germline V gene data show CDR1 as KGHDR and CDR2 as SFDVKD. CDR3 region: CASSFGRQGNQPQHF. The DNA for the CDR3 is TGTGCCAGCAGTTTCGGCCGACAGGGCAACCAGCCCCAGCATTTT.

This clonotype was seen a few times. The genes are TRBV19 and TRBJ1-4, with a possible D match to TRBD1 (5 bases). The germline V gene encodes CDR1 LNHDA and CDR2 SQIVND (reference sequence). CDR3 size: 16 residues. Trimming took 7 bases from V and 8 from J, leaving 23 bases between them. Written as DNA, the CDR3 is TGTGCCAGTAACGCGCGTCTACGGGGGGACGGCGAAAAACTGTTTTTT. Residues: CASNARLRGDGEKLFF. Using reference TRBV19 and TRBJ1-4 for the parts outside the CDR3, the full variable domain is DGGITQSPKYLFRKEGQNVTLSCEQNLNHDAMYWYRQDPGQGLRLIYYSQIVNDFQKGDIAEGYSVSREKKESFPLTVTSAQKNPTAFYLCASNARLRGDGEKLFFGSGTQLSVL.

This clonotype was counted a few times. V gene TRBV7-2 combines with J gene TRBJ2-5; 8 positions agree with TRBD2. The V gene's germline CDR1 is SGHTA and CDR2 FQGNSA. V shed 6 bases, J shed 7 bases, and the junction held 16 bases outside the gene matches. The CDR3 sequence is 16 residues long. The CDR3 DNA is TGTGCCAGCAGTTACTCAATAGCGGGACGCCGTGGGACCCAGTACTTC. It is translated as CASSYSIAGRRGTQYF.

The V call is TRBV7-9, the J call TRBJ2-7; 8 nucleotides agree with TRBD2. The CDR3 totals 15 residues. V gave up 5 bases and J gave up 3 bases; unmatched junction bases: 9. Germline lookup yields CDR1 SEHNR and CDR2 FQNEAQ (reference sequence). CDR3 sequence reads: CASSPGGGGFYEQYF. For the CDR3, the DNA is TGTGCCAGCAGCCCGGGAGGGGGGGGGTTCTACGAGCAGTACTTC.

The CDR3 here is CASSRGSGGETQYF. Written as DNA, the CDR3 is TGTGCCAGCAGCCGGGGGTCCGGGGGAGAGACCCAGTACTTC. The rearrangement links TRBV7-9 to TRBJ2-5; weak D call: TRBD2 (6 bases). Trimming cost V 5 bases and J 4 bases, with 14 bases left between them. Germline V gene sequence: CDR1 SEHNR, CDR2 FQNEAQ (reference sequence). The CDR3 totals 14 residues.

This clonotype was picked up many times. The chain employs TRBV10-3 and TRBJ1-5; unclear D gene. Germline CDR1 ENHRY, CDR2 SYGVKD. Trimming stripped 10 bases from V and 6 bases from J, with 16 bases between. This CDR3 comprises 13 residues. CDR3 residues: CASGDSWGQPQHF. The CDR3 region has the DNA TGTGCCAGCGGGGATTCTTGGGGTCAGCCCCAGCATTTT.